Below are 19 T cell receptor beta chains sequenced from a single sample in a study of blood T cell repertoires in COVID-19. TCRdb's copy holds only in-frame clones and misses some; the assay was immunoSEQ multiplex PCR. The sample holds 68,000 or so clones, more than 70% seen once. Sequencing input: peripheral blood. These receptors were obtained from a man aged 45-65 years with acute or convalescent COVID-19.

This chain uses TRBV6-1 with TRBJ1-1, with 8 positions matching TRBD1. Germline CDR1 MNHNS, CDR2 SASEGT. The CDR3 consists of 14 residues. Trimming at V came to 3 bases and at J to 4 bases, leaving 4 bases not matched to a gene. The DNA of the CDR3 is TGTGCCAGCAGTGAGTGGACAGGGCTCACTGAAGCTTTCTTT. Protein: CASSEWTGLTEAFF.

V is TRBV6-5 and J is TRBJ1-2; 7 bases fit TRBD1. V shed 0 bases, J shed 5 bases, and the junction held 3 bases outside the gene matches. Germline CDR1 is MNHEY and CDR2 is SVGAGI. The CDR3 sequence is 14 residues long. The CDR3 DNA sequence: TGTGCCAGCAGTTACTCTGCAGGGGGTTATGGCTACACCTTC. Protein sequence: CASSYSAGGYGYTF.

The chain recombines TRBV15 with TRBJ2-7, with 9 bases that match TRBD2. Per the germline V gene, CDR1 is LNHNV and CDR2 is YYDKDF (reference sequence). This CDR3 is 17 amino acids long. The junction had 15 bases not matched to a gene; V was cut back by 8 bases and J by 1 base. The CDR3 here is CATGTGTSYFRSYEQYF. CDR3 nucleotides: TGTGCCACCGGGACCGGGACTAGCTATTTTAGGTCCTACGAGCAGTACTTC.

The genes are TRBV9 and TRBJ2-6, with TRBD1 matching over 7 bases. Germline values: CDR1 SGDLS, CDR2 YYNGEE. CDR3 length equals 14 residues. J gave up 12 bases and V 3 bases, and 9 bases lay outside the gene matches. Written as DNA, the CDR3 is TGTGCCAGCAGCGCCGGGGACAGCACGGGCGTCCTGACTTTC. This sequence encodes CASSAGDSTGVLTF.

This clone was counted only a few times. This rearrangement joins TRBV5-6 to TRBJ2-7, with D maybe TRBD2 (7 bases). CDR3 length equals 15 residues. CDR1 is SGHDT, CDR2 YYEEEE, per germline. The V gene lost 3 bases and the J gene lost 3 bases, with 16 bases spanning the gap. The DNA of the CDR3 is TGTGCCAGCAGCTCCTATAGGGGGGGGCACTACGAGCAGTACTTC. Encoded protein: CASSSYRGGHYEQYF.

This clone was observed once. The chain employs TRBV2 and TRBJ2-7; D is uncertain. CDR3 length: 12 amino acids. V was trimmed by 7 bases and J by 5 bases, leaving 12 bases between them. Germline assignment: CDR1 SNHLY and CDR2 FYNNEI. This CDR3 is CASKYVSHEQYF. In nucleotides, the CDR3 is TGTGCCAGCAAGTATGTTAGCCACGAGCAGTACTTC.

The V gene is TRBV2, the J gene TRBJ2-6; D not resolved. Germline CDR1 reads SNHLY; CDR2 reads FYNNEI. CDR3 length equals 14 residues. Trimming removed 6 bases at V and 2 bases at J, with 8 bases between. The CDR3 DNA reads as TGTGCCAGCAGGGAGAATCCTGGGGCCAACGTCCTGACTTTC. The encoded protein is CASRENPGANVLTF.

This chain joins TRBV6-5 and TRBJ1-4, with TRBD1 matching 8 bases. Germline CDR1 reads MNHEY; CDR2 reads SVGAGI. The CDR3 runs to 14 residues. V was clipped by 0 bases and J by 11 bases; unmatched bases: 5. CDR3 DNA sequence: TGTGCCAGCAGTTACTCCCGTTGGACAGGGAAACTGTTTTTT. It is translated as CASSYSRWTGKLFF.

The chain has TRBV5-1 and TRBJ2-7; D is perhaps TRBD2 (6 bases). Germline CDR1 reads SGHRS; CDR2 reads YFSETQ. V lost 1 base, J lost 6 bases, and 14 bases lay in between. The CDR3 is 14 amino acids. The CDR3 DNA sequence: TGCGCCAGCAGCTTGCGGGGGTCAGGAGGCGAGCAGTACTTC. It translates to CASSLRGSGGEQYF.

This clone was observed a single time. The chain joins TRBV5-8 to TRBJ1-4, with D possibly TRBD1 on 5 matching bases. Trimming removed 4 bases at V and 4 bases at J, with 17 bases between. The CDR3 is made up of 16 amino acids. Per the germline V gene, CDR1 is SGHTS and CDR2 is YDEGEE. The CDR3 DNA reads as TGTGCCAGCAGCCCCGCTCGTGGGGCGGATAATGAAAAACTGTTTTTT. Translated, it gives CASSPARGADNEKLFF.

This chain uses TRBV18 with TRBJ1-1, with D hard to call. The CDR3 loop spans 15 amino acids. Germline loops: CDR1 KGHSH, CDR2 LQKENI. Between the trimmed V and J ends, which lost 3 bases and 3 bases, there was a span of 14 bases. The CDR3 here is CASSPNSGGDTEAFF. The CDR3 bases are TGTGCCAGCTCACCCAACTCGGGCGGGGACACTGAAGCTTTCTTT.

The chain links TRBV18 to TRBJ2-5, with D maybe TRBD1 (6 bases). V was pared by 1 base and J by 4 bases, with 25 bases between. The germline CDR1 and CDR2 sequences are KGHSH and LQKENI. This CDR3 contains 19 residues. Here the CDR3 DNA reads TGTGCCAGCTCACCACGGCAATCCGGACAGACCGCCCGCCGAGAGACCCAGTACTTC. It yields the protein CASSPRQSGQTARRETQYF.

The chain couples TRBV6-1 to TRBJ2-7, with 9 bases lining up with TRBD2. Losses at the gene ends were 2 bases for V and 0 bases for J; bases not matched to a gene: 2. The CDR3 loop spans 15 amino acids. Germline CDR1 and CDR2: MNHNS and SASEGT. In DNA form, the CDR3 reads TGTGCCAGCAGTGAAACTAGCGGGTTCTCCTACGAGCAGTACTTC. This translates into CASSETSGFSYEQYF.

CDR3 nucleotide sequence: TGTGCCAGCAGTCCCCAGGGGGCCTACTACGAGCAGTACTTC. It yields the protein CASSPQGAYYEQYF. The rearrangement joins TRBV27 to TRBJ2-7, with 8 bases lining up with TRBD1. Trimming cost V 5 bases and J 3 bases; bases outside gene matches: 6. Germline V CDR1 and CDR2: MNHEY, SMNVEV (reference sequence). CDR3 size: 14 residues.

The chain combines TRBV11-2 with TRBJ1-1; possibly TRBD1 for D (5 bases). Germline V lookup: CDR1 SGHAT, CDR2 FQNNGV. Trimming removed 4 bases from V and 8 bases from J, with 8 bases in between. CDR3 length: 11 residues. Here the CDR3 reads CASSYGGEAFF. Written as DNA, the CDR3 is TGTGCCAGCAGCTACGGGGGGGAAGCTTTCTTT.

V usage is TRBV18 and J usage is TRBJ1-3, with D hard to call. Germline CDR1 reads KGHSH; CDR2 reads LQKENI. The CDR3 is made up of 14 amino acids. V lost 2 bases and J 0 bases, leaving 5 bases between the germline ends. Here the CDR3 reads CASSPESSGNTIYF. Written as DNA, the CDR3 is TGTGCCAGCTCACCAGAGAGCTCTGGAAACACCATATATTTT. Full variable domain (outside the CDR3, taken from reference TRBV18 and TRBJ1-3): NAGVMQNPRHLVRRRGQEARLRCSPMKGHSHVYWYRQLPEEGLKFMVYLQKENIIDESGMPKERFSAEFPKEGPSILRIQQVVRGDSAAYFCASSPESSGNTIYFGEGSWLTVV.

This chain uses TRBV30 with TRBJ1-5; maybe TRBD1 (5 bases). V was trimmed by 5 bases and J by 7 bases, leaving 24 bases between them. Germline V gives CDR1 GTSNPN, CDR2 SVGIG (reference sequence). This CDR3 has 16 amino acids. This CDR3 is CAWGYYTGHQGQPQHF. DNA of the CDR3: TGTGCCTGGGGCTATTACACAGGACACCAGGGACAGCCCCAGCATTTT.

V gene TRBV7-6 combines with J gene TRBJ1-5; TRBD1 is a possible D gene (6 bases). The CDR3 spans 16 residues. Germline values: CDR1 SGHVS, CDR2 FNYEAQ. Trimming took 1 base from V and 5 from J, leaving 15 bases between them. The CDR3 loop reads CASSLEGRGSHQPQHF. The CDR3 DNA reads as TGTGCCAGCAGCTTAGAGGGCAGGGGATCCCATCAGCCCCAGCATTTT.

The V and J genes are TRBV3-1 (or the pseudogene TRBV3-2) and TRBJ2-1; 11 positions agree with TRBD2. The CDR3 spans 16 residues. V was pared by 2 bases and J by 3 bases, with 3 bases of the junction left unmatched. Germline CDR1 reads LGHDT; CDR2 reads YNNKEL (reference sequence). The CDR3 DNA sequence: TGTGCCAGCAGCCAACCTACTAGCGGGAGCTACAATGAGCAGTTCTTC. It yields the protein CASSQPTSGSYNEQFF.